The next 2 T cell receptor beta chains were all read from a single sample in a study of regulatory T cells in long-lasting Graves disease. CDR3 regions were amplified by Arm-PCR using iRepertoire HTBI primers to build TCR beta libraries. TCRdb ran MiXCR on the multiplex PCR reads and lists one entry per CDR3 protein. The sample has around 420,000 distinct CDR3 sequences; approximately 16% are singletons. Described time point: newly diagnosed GD, antithyroid drugs for less than 3 months. The TCR library used RNA extracted from PBMCs. The same data also went into a second study, on T cells in Graves' hyperthyroidism and ophthalmopathy.

The material sequenced was peripheral blood mononuclear cells (PBMCs), taken at new diagnosis, from a patient treated with antithyroid drugs. Receptors originate from a woman aged 35 to 49 with Graves disease.

There are a few counts of this clonotype. This chain connects TRBV29-1 to TRBJ2-5; the match to TRBD2 covers 8 bases. The CDR3 covers 13 residues. V gave up 4 bases and J gave up 4 bases; unmatched junction bases: 5. CDR1 SQVTM and CDR2 ANQGSEA come from the germline V gene. CDR3 sequence: CSVGSGITETQYF. CDR3 in DNA: TGCAGCGTTGGTAGCGGGATAACAGAGACCCAGTACTTC.

This clonotype has a handful of counts. Here the CDR3 reads CASSLGPAGTYNEQFF. In nucleotides, the CDR3 is TGCGCCAGCAGCTTGGGTCCAGCGGGAACCTACAATGAGCAGTTCTTC. The chain recombines TRBV5-1 with TRBJ2-1, with 7 bases matching TRBD2. The CDR3 is 16 amino acids. J lost 2 bases, V lost 0 bases, and 5 bases had no gene match. Germline CDR1 SGHRS, CDR2 YFSETQ.